The next 3 T cell receptor beta chains were all read from a single sample in a study of T cells in Graves' hyperthyroidism and ophthalmopathy. Researchers amplified the TCR beta CDR3 regions from RNA transcripts. Initially, a first-round RT-PCR of the TCR CDR3 employed the HTBI primer set. TCRdb used MiXCR to reprocess the multiplex PCR reads, holding one entry per CDR3 protein. The sample carries under 350,000 distinct CDR3 sequences, roughly 21% recorded once. Sequencing used blood. The receptors were sampled from a woman between 50 and 59 years old with Graves' hyperthyroidism.

This clonotype turned up a few times. The V gene is TRBV28, the J gene TRBJ1-1, with a possible D match to TRBD1 (5 bases). CDR1 is MDHEN, CDR2 SYDVKM, per germline. Trimming pared 9 bases from V and 1 base from J, leaving 15 bases between. This CDR3 is 14 amino acids long. The CDR3 loop is CASNSLTANTEAFF. In DNA, the CDR3 is TGTGCCAGTAACTCGTTGACAGCGAACACTGAAGCTTTCTTT.

This chain connects TRBV13 to TRBJ2-7; 11 bases map to TRBD2. Unmatched junction bases numbered 15, after V lost 4 bases and J lost 7 bases. The CDR3 consists of 17 residues. Germline values: CDR1 PRHDT, CDR2 FYEKMQ (reference sequence). CDR3 sequence (DNA): TGTGCCAGCAGCTCCGCCTCCCTAGCGGGAGGTCCTGGGGAGCAGTACTTC. Protein: CASSSASLAGGPGEQYF.

In this sample, this clonotype turned up a few times. One junction end does not reproduce the germline sequence, and a read error may be involved. V usage is TRBV4-2 and J usage is TRBJ2-7; 14 bases match TRBD2. The CDR3 contains 16 residues. In germline, CDR1 is LGHNA, CDR2 YNFKEQ. The CDR3 DNA follows: TGTGCCAGCAGCCGAACCGGGACTAGCGGGAGCTACGGGCAGTACTTC. It yields the protein CASSRTGTSGSYGQYF.